Listed here are 18 T cell receptor beta chains from one sample, sequenced in a study of blood T cell repertoires in COVID-19. Here immunoSEQ multiplex PCR was the method, and the copy in TCRdb shows in-frame clones only, minus some. The sample holds just over 300,000 clones, 70% to 90% seen once. Source material: PBMCs or T cells enriched from blood (not recorded which). The source is a woman aged 40-49 years who had recovered from COVID-19.

V usage is TRBV28 and J usage is TRBJ2-3; 8 bases line up with TRBD1. The CDR3 length is 15 residues. Germline V gene sequence: CDR1 MDHEN, CDR2 SYDVKM. Germline trimming cut 5 bases from V and 3 bases from J; bases unmatched to any gene: 7. CDR3 protein: CASSPQGAGTDTQYF. The DNA of the CDR3 is TGTGCCAGCAGTCCTCAGGGGGCGGGGACAGATACGCAGTATTTT.

The chain combines TRBV6-5 with TRBJ2-3; the match to TRBD2 covers 10 bases. Germline V lookup: CDR1 MNHEY, CDR2 SVGAGI. V was pared by 6 bases and J by 5 bases, with 5 bases of the junction left unmatched. CDR3 length equals 14 residues. The CDR3 nucleotides read TGTGCCAGCAGCAAGCGGGAGGGAGTAGATACGCAGTATTTT. Translation gives CASSKREGVDTQYF.

The rearrangement joins TRBV9 to TRBJ1-1; 9 bases agree with TRBD1. CDR1 is SGDLS, CDR2 YYNGEE, per germline. The CDR3 extends over 13 amino acids. V shed 6 bases and J 12 bases; nucleotides not matched to a gene: 12. CDR3 in amino acids: CASTRGQGRETFF. CDR3 sequence (DNA): TGTGCCAGCACCAGAGGACAGGGGCGGGAAACTTTCTTT.

This clone has just a few counts. The chain couples TRBV19 to TRBJ2-5; D remains unclear. The CDR3 consists of 14 residues. CDR1 LNHDA and CDR2 SQIVND come from the germline V gene (reference sequence). V dropped 4 bases and J dropped 2 bases, with 11 bases sitting between them. CDR3 loop: CASSKSGLQETQYF. Written as DNA, the CDR3 is TGTGCCAGTAGTAAATCGGGTTTACAAGAGACCCAGTACTTC.

The gene calls are TRBV3-1 (or the pseudogene TRBV3-2) and TRBJ1-5, with 9 bases lining up with TRBD1. This CDR3 is built from 15 residues. J lost 7 bases, V lost 2 bases, and 6 bases had no gene match. CDR1 is LGHDT and CDR2 is YNNKEL in the germline V gene (reference sequence). The CDR3 DNA reads TGTGCCAGCAGCCAAACTACAGGGGGCCGGCAGCCCCAGCATTTT. This gives the protein CASSQTTGGRQPQHF.

J is TRBJ2-7 and V is TRBV7-9; TRBD1 is a possible D gene (6 bases). Trimming pared 5 bases from V and 4 bases from J, leaving 21 bases between. There are 16 residues in the CDR3. The germline gives CDR1 SEHNR, CDR2 FQNEAQ (reference sequence). CDR3 protein: CASSSSDGQRLYEQYF. The CDR3 DNA follows: TGTGCCAGCAGCAGTAGTGACGGACAGAGACTTTACGAGCAGTACTTC.

This chain's CDR3 is CASSLRDFPQETQYF. DNA of the CDR3: TGTGCCAGCAGCCTCCGGGACTTCCCTCAAGAGACCCAGTACTTC. The chain combines TRBV4-2 with TRBJ2-5, with a tentative D call TRBD2 (6 bases). The CDR3 totals 15 residues. Germline assignment: CDR1 LGHNA and CDR2 YNFKEQ. With 4 bases removed from V and 2 bases from J, the gap between germline ends came to 14 bases.

This clone came up once. The J gene is TRBJ1-2, the V gene TRBV29-1, with unresolved D. The CDR3 has 13 residues. The V gene lost 2 bases and the J gene lost 6 bases, with 13 bases spanning the gap. The germline CDR1 and CDR2 sequences are SQVTM and ANQGSEA. The CDR3 region has the DNA TGCAGCGTTGAAAGTATGGTTGGAGATGGCTACACCTTC. This codes for CSVESMVGDGYTF. The entire variable domain, with the rest obtained from reference TRBV29-1 and TRBJ1-2, is as follows: SAVISQKPSRDICQRGTSLTIQCQVDSQVTMMFWYRQQPGQSLTLIATANQGSEATYESGFVIDKFPISRPNLTFSTLTVSNMSPEDSSIYLCSVESMVGDGYTFGSGTRLTVV.

The rearrangement uses TRBV6-2 or TRBV6-3 and TRBJ2-5; 11 bases fit TRBD2. The CDR3 is 15 amino acids. CDR1 MNHEY and CDR2 SVGEGT come from the germline V gene. Trimming cost V 4 bases and J 2 bases; bases outside gene matches: 3. This chain's CDR3 is CASSSSGRWQETQYF. The CDR3 nucleotides read TGTGCCAGCAGTTCTAGCGGGAGGTGGCAAGAGACCCAGTACTTC.

This clone was detected once. The gene calls are TRBV5-6 and TRBJ1-5, with D possibly TRBD1 on 5 matching bases. There are 15 residues in the CDR3. In germline, CDR1 is SGHDT, CDR2 YYEEEE. Trimming shortened V by 0 bases and J by 6 bases, and 13 bases separated the two germline ends. CDR3 DNA: TGTGCCAGCAGCTTGGGGCAGGGCGGGGGTCAGCCCCAGCATTTT. Its translation: CASSLGQGGGQPQHF.

The chain combines TRBV18 with TRBJ2-6; the match to TRBD1 covers 7 bases. Germline V CDR1 and CDR2: KGHSH, LQKENI. The length of the CDR3 is 19 residues. Trimming took 3 bases from V and 0 from J; bases not matched to a gene: 11. The CDR3 loop is CASSPTTGYAVSGANVLTF. The CDR3 nucleotides read TGTGCCAGCTCACCCACGACAGGGTACGCCGTCTCTGGGGCCAACGTCCTGACTTTC.

The V and J genes are TRBV4-3 and TRBJ1-2, with 10 nucleotides matching TRBD1. Germline CDR1 LGHNA, CDR2 YSLEER. The CDR3 loop spans 15 amino acids. Trimming removed 0 bases from V and 5 bases from J; junction bases left unmatched: 3. The CDR3: CASSQEGTGDYGYTF. CDR3 sequence (DNA): TGCGCCAGCAGCCAAGAAGGGACAGGGGATTATGGCTACACCTTC.

This clone occurred once. This CDR3 reads CASRRDSSYNEQFF. The DNA for the CDR3 is TGTGCCAGCAGACGGGACAGCTCCTACAATGAGCAGTTCTTC. This chain connects TRBV27 to TRBJ2-1, with 7 bases identical to TRBD1. The CDR3 loop spans 14 amino acids. Germline CDR1 and CDR2: MNHEY and SMNVEV (reference sequence). J lost 0 bases, V lost 6 bases, and 2 bases had no gene match.

V and J are TRBV28 and TRBJ1-1; a possible D gene is TRBD1 (6 bases). From germline, CDR1 is MDHEN and CDR2 SYDVKM. The CDR3 length is 12 residues. The V and J ends lost 3 bases and 8 bases respectively, with 10 bases between them. The CDR3 sequence: CASSLETGEAFF. The DNA for the CDR3 is TGTGCCAGCAGTTTGGAAACAGGGGAAGCTTTCTTT.

The J gene is TRBJ2-1, the V gene TRBV3-1 (or the pseudogene TRBV3-2); 10 nucleotides agree with TRBD2. Germline V gene sequence: CDR1 LGHDT, CDR2 YNNKEL (reference sequence). Germline trimming cut 0 bases from V and 9 bases from J; bases unmatched to any gene: 5. This CDR3 is 15 amino acids long. The CDR3 sequence is CASSQDLAGVAEQFF. CDR3 sequence (DNA): TGTGCCAGCAGCCAAGACCTAGCGGGAGTTGCTGAGCAGTTCTTC.

This clone was recorded only once. This chain joins TRBV6-5 and TRBJ1-5, with 8 bases aligning to TRBD1. The trim removed 6 bases at V and 2 bases at J, leaving 3 bases unmatched. Germline V gene data show CDR1 as MNHEY and CDR2 as SVGAGI. The CDR3 runs to 14 residues. CDR3 sequence: CASRTGGRNQPQHF. The CDR3 bases are TGTGCCAGCAGAACAGGGGGTCGCAATCAGCCCCAGCATTTT.

This clone was observed once. The rearrangement links TRBV4-3 to TRBJ2-1; D unresolved. In germline, CDR1 is LGHNA, CDR2 YSLEER. V was shortened by 0 bases and J by 11 bases, with 8 bases between the two germline ends. This CDR3 contains 12 residues. CDR3 nucleotides: TGCGCCAGCAGCCAAGATCGGAGACAGCAGTTCTTC. Translation gives CASSQDRRQQFF.

The chain couples TRBV5-5 to TRBJ1-1, with 9 bases lining up with TRBD1. The CDR3 covers 15 residues. Germline V gene sequence: CDR1 SGHKS, CDR2 YYEKEE (reference sequence). The J segment lost 10 bases and the V segment lost 3 bases, leaving 13 bases of the junction unmatched. This CDR3 reads CASSSGVDRGSGAFF. CDR3 nucleotides: TGTGCCAGCAGCTCGGGAGTGGACAGGGGTTCAGGAGCTTTCTTT.